This T cell receptor beta chain was obtained from a study of cytomegalovirus exposure and HLA in healthy donors. As for the study in general: Sequencing of 150 million to 200 million T cells in an earlier analysis found under 120 million unique TCR beta sequences.

On this clone itself: Its target is not known.

13 Jbeta primers and 60 Vbeta primers were used for the PCR. The assay was immunoSEQ multiplex PCR, and TCRdb's table has in-frame clones only and misses some. The data show about 82,000 clones, over 70% seen once. Study observations and caveats: The study had only CMV serostatus as immune exposure information. Upon later analysis, HLA-associated TCR beta chains proved more clonally expanded than other, equally common chains.

Germline CDR1 is SEHNR and CDR2 is FQNEAQ (reference sequence). V shed 3 bases and J shed 3 bases, with 9 bases lying between them. The CDR3 is 14 amino acids. All the people who gave samples were healthy bone marrow donors. The chain has TRBV7-9 and TRBJ1-5; D is perhaps TRBD1 (5 bases). This receptor was obtained from a male donor in good health and CMV-seropositive. Material for sequencing was PBMCs. As DNA, the CDR3 is TGTGCCAGCAGCTTGGGGGGGAACAATCAGCCCCAGCATTTT. Translated: CASSLGGNNQPQHF.